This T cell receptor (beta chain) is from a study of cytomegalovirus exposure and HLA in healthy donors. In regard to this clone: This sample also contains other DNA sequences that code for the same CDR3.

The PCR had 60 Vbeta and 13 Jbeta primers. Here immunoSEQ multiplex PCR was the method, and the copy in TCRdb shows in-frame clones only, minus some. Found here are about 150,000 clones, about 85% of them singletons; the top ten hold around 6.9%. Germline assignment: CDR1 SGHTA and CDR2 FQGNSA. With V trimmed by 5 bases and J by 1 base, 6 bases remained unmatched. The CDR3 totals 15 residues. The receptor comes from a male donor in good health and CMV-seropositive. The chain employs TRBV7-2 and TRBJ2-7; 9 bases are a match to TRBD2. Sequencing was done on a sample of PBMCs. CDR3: CASSATSGTSYEQYF. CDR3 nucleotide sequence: TGTGCCAGCAGCGCGACTAGCGGCACTTCCTACGAGCAGTACTTC.